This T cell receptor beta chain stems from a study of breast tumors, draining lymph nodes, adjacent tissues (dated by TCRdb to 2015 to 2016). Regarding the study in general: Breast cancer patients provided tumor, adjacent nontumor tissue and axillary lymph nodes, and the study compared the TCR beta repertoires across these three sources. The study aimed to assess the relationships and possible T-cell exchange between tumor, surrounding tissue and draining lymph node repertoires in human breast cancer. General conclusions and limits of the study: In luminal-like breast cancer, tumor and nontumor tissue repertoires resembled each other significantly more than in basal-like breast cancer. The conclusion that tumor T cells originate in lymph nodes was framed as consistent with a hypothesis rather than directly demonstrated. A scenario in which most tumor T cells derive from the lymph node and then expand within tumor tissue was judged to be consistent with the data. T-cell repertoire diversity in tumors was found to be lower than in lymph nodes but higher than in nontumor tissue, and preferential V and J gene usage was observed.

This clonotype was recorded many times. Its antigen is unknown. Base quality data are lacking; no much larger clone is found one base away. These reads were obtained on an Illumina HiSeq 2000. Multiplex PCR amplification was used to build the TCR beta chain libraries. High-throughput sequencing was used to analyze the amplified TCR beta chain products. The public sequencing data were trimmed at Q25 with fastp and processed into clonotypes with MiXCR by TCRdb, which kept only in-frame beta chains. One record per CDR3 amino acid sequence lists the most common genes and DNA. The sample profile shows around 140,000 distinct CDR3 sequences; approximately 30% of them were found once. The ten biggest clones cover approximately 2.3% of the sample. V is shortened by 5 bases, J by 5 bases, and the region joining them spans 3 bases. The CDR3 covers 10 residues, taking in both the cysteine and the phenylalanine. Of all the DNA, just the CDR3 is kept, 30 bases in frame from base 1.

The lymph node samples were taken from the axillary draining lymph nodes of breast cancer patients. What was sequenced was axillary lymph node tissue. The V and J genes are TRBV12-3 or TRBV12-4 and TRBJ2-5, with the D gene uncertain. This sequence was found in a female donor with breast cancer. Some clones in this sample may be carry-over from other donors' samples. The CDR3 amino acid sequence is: CASSLETQYF. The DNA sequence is TGTGCCAGCAGTCTGGAGACCCAGTACTTC.